This paragraph covers one T cell receptor (beta chain) sequence. This clonotype was seen a few times. It has no known antigen specificity. No per-base quality is available; no much larger clone lies one base away. Systemically healthy Caucasian individuals from Russia, approximately 39 in total and aged roughly 6 to 95 years, were included as donors. Roughly 9 milliliters of peripheral blood were drawn from each donor into EDTA-treated Vacutainer tubes. Ficoll-Paque density-gradient centrifugation was used to isolate PBMCs, with at least 6 million per sample. Total RNA was extracted from PBMCs with Trizol reagent, with at least 5.5 micrograms obtained per sample. Naive CD45RAhigh/CD27high T cell percentages were measured by flow cytometry on a PBMC aliquot from every donor. Libraries were built with 5' RACE. TCRdb lists the instrument as Illumina HiSeq 2500. A second PCR of 7 to 11 cycles was performed with a sample-barcoded 5' primer and a J-beta primer mix. A unique molecular identifier was introduced onto each TCR beta cDNA molecule by a template-switch 5' adaptor carrying 12 random nucleotides. Each sample yielded at least 3 million CDR3-containing paired-end reads. All of the RNA was converted into first-strand cDNA using the Mint cDNA synthesis kit, with a TRBC-specific oligonucleotide serving as the primer. Following uracil-DNA glycosylase treatment, a first 18-cycle PCR with universal primers M1SS and BC2_uni_R was performed on all cDNA. Per the source publication's procedure: For normalization, 1 million high-quality reads were randomly selected from each sample, with every read carrying a distinct molecular identifier. Reads with shared molecular identifiers were discarded instead of being binned into consensus sequences. MiTCR, with a Q25 quality threshold and the strictest error-elimination algorithm, was used for CDR3 identification, clonotype clustering and error correction. A nonparametric unseen species model with Euler transformation was used to estimate lower-bound total TCR beta diversity. The public reads were reprocessed in TCRdb via fastp at Q25 and MiXCR, keeping in-frame beta chains. Rows are combined by CDR3 protein, so each entry shows the most common genes and DNA. The V and J calls come from TCRdb's annotation, not from the publication. In this sample the table shows around 1,600,000 distinct CDR3 sequences, roughly 43% of which occur a single time. The top ten constitute around 4% of the sample.

V trim: 4 bases; J trim: 3 bases; unmatched bases: 4. The CDR3 starts with the cysteine, ends with the phenylalanine, and has 13 residues. Only the CDR3 part of the read is kept: 39 bases, read in frame from the first base. From the germline V gene, CDR1 is SQVTM and CDR2 is ANQGSEA. The data originate from a study of blood T cells in healthy people across ages (dated by TCRdb to 2013 to 2016). Looking at the study overall: In model experiments, roughly one uniquely barcoded TCR beta cDNA molecule per two T cells was captured by template switching. Using the same blood draw, the study looked at two additional independent replicas of 1 million unique cDNA reads for two donors, one aged 18 to 30 and the other aged 80 or older. The study measured age-related changes in TCR beta repertoire diversity using deep sequencing normalized with unique cDNA molecular identifiers. The donors were divided into four age groups: young (average roughly 15 years), middle-aged (almost 40), aged (about 62) and long-lived (nearly 85). To avoid experimental bias, donors of different ages were distributed randomly across sequencing lanes.

Overall study results and their limits: Conclusive comparison of naive and antigen-experienced compartments was prevented by the profiling of bulk unsorted PBMCs. The percentage of naive T cells measured by flow cytometry correlated strongly with observed TCR beta diversity. As age increased, observed TCR beta diversity per million T cells dropped in a roughly linear way, and a significant reduction was already evident by age 40. Compared with the aged group, the long-lived group had more naive CD4+ T cells, fewer expanded clones and increased TCR diversity, suggesting age selection. The CMV infection status of donors was not known, potentially confounding age-related changes in expanded clonotypes. Total diversity estimates from one million sequenced T cells were considered lower bounds and underestimates.

The receptor chain draws on TRBV29-1 and TRBJ1-2; 8 nucleotides in the junction match TRBD1. The sequence was collected from a woman under 30 in good health. The sequenced sample was blood. The DNA is TGCAGCGTTGGCAGGGGGCGCGACTATGGCTACACCTTC. The translation is CSVGRGRDYGYTF.